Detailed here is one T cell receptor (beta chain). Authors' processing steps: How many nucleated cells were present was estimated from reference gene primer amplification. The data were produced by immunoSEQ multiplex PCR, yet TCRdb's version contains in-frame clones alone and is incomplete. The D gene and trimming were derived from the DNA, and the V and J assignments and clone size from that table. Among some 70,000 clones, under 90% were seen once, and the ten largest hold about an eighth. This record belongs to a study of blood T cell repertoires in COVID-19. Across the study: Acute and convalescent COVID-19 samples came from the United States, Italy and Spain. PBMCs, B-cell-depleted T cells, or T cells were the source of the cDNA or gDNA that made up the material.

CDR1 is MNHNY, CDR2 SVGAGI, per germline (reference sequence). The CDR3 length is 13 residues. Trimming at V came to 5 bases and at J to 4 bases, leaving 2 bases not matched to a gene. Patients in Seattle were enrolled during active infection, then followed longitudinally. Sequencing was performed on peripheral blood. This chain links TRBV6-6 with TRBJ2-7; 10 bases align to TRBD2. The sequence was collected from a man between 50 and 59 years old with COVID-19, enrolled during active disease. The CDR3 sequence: CASSRTSGYEQYF. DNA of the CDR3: TGTGCCAGCAGTCGGACTAGCGGTTACGAGCAGTACTTC.